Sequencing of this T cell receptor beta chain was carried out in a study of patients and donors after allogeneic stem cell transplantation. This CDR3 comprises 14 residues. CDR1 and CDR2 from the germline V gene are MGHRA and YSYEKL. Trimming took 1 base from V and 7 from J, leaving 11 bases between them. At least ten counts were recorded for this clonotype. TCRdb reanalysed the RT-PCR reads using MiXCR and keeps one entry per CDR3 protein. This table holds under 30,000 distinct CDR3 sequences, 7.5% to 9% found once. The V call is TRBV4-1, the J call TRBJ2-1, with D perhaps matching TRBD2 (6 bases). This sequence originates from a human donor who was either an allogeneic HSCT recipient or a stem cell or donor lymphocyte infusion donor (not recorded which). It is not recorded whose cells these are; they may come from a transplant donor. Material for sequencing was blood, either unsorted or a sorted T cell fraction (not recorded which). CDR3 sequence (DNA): TGCGCCAGCAGCCAAGGGCCTGGGGGGAATGAGCAGTTCTTC. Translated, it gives CASSQGPGGNEQFF.